This is a list of T cell receptor beta chains from one sample in a study of T-cell memory formation after mild COVID-19. TCRdb reanalysed the 5' RACE reads using MiXCR and keeps one entry per CDR3 protein. The sample records fewer than 300,000 distinct CDR3 sequences, about a sixth being singletons. Input material: PBMCs or a T cell subset sorted from them (not recorded which). These TCRs come from a man younger than 35 who had mild COVID-19 (a few samples of this study predate the infection). Cell type and time point are not known. Both conserved end residues are part of each CDR3. D genes are given only for firm matches. Clone size, where shown, is once, few, many, or a class for clones that have expanded.

D,size,V,J,CDR3,DNA
TRBD2,-,TRBV7-9,TRBJ2-5,CASSPGGRYETQYF,TGTGCCAGCAGCCCGGGGGGGAGGTACGAGACCCAGTACTTC
-,few,TRBV20-1,TRBJ2-5,CSAMPGGGQETQYF,TGCAGTGCTATGCCAGGAGGGGGTCAAGAGACCCAGTACTTC
-,-,TRBV18,TRBJ2-3,CASSPAGHTQYF,TGTGCCAGCTCACCAGCGGGTCATACGCAGTATTTT
-,-,TRBV10-3,TRBJ2-2,CAVGNTGELFF,TGTGCCGTCGGGAACACCGGGGAGCTGTTTTTT
-,-,TRBV11-3,TRBJ2-1,CASSSRALNEQFF,TGTGCCAGCAGCTCTAGGGCTTTGAATGAGCAGTTCTTC
-,-,TRBV6-2/TRBV6-3,TRBJ1-2,CASSYTGYGYTF,TGTGCCAGCAGTTACACAGGATATGGCTACACCTTC
-,few,TRBV7-2,TRBJ2-5,CADGPRGQETQYF,TGTGCCGATGGCCCCCGCGGGCAAGAGACCCAGTACTTC
-,few,TRBV12-3/TRBV12-4,TRBJ2-1,CASSLLAGQFF,TGTGCCAGCAGTTTACTAGCAGGGCAGTTCTTC
TRBD1,-,TRBV11-3,TRBJ2-3,CASSLGDRAVDTQYF,TGTGCCAGCAGCTTAGGGGACAGGGCTGTAGATACGCAGTATTTT
-,-,TRBV7-9,TRBJ2-7,CASSPSAYEQYF,TGTGCCAGCAGCCCCAGCGCCTACGAGCAGTACTTC
TRBD1,-,TRBV3-1,TRBJ2-7,CASSLSSGRGTYEQYF,TGTGCCAGCAGCCTGTCTTCGGGCAGGGGGACCTACGAGCAGTACTTC
-,few,TRBV12-3/TRBV12-4,TRBJ2-3,CASSFFPSTDTQYF,TGTGCCAGCAGTTTCTTTCCGAGCACAGATACGCAGTATTTT
-,few,TRBV20-1,TRBJ1-5,CSASQDSNQPQHF,TGCAGTGCTAGCCAGGATAGCAATCAGCCCCAGCATTTT
-,-,TRBV29-1,TRBJ2-4,CSVELPDSKNIQYF,TGCAGCGTTGAACTACCAGACAGCAAAAACATTCAGTACTTC
TRBD1,-,TRBV11-3,TRBJ2-2,CASSPQTGTGGPGELFF,TGTGCCAGCAGCCCCCAGACCGGGACAGGGGGCCCCGGGGAGCTGTTTTTT
TRBD2,many,TRBV30,TRBJ2-7,CAWSDGGTYEQYF,TGTGCCTGGAGTGACGGGGGGACCTACGAGCAGTACTTC
-,-,TRBV12-3/TRBV12-4,TRBJ1-5,CASSLGAFNQPQHF,TGTGCCAGCAGTTTGGGGGCGTTCAATCAGCCCCAGCATTTT
TRBD1,many,TRBV12-3/TRBV12-4,TRBJ2-1,CASSTDRDYNEQFF,TGTGCCAGCAGCACGGACAGGGATTACAATGAGCAGTTCTTC
-,-,TRBV7-9,TRBJ1-1,CASSLPKGIAFF,TGTGCCAGCAGCTTACCCAAGGGGATAGCTTTCTTT
-,few,TRBV7-2,TRBJ2-7,CASSPLGAALYEQYF,TGTGCCAGCAGCCCCCTAGGAGCGGCGCTTTACGAGCAGTACTTC
-,-,TRBV12-3/TRBV12-4,TRBJ2-2,CASSLVGQRNTGELFF,TGTGCCAGCAGTTTAGTAGGGCAGAGGAACACCGGGGAGCTGTTTTTT
-,few,TRBV6-5,TRBJ2-3,CASSLGWSDTQYF,TGTGCCAGCAGCCTAGGCTGGTCAGATACGCAGTATTTT